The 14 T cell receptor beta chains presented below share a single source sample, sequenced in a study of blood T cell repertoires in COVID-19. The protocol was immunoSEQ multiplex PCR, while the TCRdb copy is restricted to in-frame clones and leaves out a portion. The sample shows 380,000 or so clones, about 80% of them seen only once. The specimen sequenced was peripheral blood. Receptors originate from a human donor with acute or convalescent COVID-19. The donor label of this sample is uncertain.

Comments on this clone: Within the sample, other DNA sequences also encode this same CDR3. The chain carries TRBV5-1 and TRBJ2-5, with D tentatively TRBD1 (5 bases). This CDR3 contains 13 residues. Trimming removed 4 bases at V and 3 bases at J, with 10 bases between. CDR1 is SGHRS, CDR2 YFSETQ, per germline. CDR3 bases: TGCGCCAGCAGCCTGATCAGGGAAGAGACCCAGTACTTC. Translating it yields CASSLIREETQYF.

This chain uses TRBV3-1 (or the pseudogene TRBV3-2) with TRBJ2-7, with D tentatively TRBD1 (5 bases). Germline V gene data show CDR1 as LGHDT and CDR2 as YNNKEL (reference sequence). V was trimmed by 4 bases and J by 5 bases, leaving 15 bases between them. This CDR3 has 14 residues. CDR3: CASSLGRGNHEQYF. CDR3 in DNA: TGTGCCAGCAGCCTGGGTAGGGGAAATCACGAGCAGTACTTC.

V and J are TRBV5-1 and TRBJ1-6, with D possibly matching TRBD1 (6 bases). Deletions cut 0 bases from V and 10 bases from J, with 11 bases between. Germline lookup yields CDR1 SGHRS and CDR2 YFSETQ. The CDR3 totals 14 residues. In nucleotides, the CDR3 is TGCGCCAGCAGCTTGGTACAGGGTGAATCACCCCTCCACTTT. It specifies CASSLVQGESPLHF.

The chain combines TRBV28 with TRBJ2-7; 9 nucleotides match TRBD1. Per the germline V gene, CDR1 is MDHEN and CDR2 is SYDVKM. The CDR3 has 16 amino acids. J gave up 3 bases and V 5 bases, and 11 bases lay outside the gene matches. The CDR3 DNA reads TGTGCCAGCAGTAAAGTTCCCGGGACAGGGATCTACGAGCAGTACTTC. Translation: CASSKVPGTGIYEQYF. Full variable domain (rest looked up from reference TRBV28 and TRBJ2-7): DVKVTQSSRYLVKRTGEKVFLECVQDMDHENMFWYRQDPGLGLRLIYFSYDVKMKEKGDIPEGYSVSREKKERFSLILESASTNQTSMYLCASSKVPGTGIYEQYFGPGTRLTVT.

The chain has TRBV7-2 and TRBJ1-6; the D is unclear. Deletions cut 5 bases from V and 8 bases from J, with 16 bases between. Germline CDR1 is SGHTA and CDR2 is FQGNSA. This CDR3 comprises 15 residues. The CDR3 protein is CASSPDFSRDSPLHF. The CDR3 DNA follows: TGTGCCAGCAGCCCGGACTTTTCGCGGGATTCACCCCTCCACTTT.

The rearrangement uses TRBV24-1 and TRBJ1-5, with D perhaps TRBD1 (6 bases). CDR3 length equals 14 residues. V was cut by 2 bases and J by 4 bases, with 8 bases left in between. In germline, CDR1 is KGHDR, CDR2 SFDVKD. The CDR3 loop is CATSDSGVNQPQHF. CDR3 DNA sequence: TGTGCCACCAGTGATTCAGGGGTAAATCAGCCCCAGCATTTT.

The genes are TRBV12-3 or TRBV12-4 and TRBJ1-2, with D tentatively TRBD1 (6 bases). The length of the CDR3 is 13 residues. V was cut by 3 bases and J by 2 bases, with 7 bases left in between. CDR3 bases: TGTGCCAGCAGTTTCAGGGGAAACTATGGCTACACCTTC. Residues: CASSFRGNYGYTF.

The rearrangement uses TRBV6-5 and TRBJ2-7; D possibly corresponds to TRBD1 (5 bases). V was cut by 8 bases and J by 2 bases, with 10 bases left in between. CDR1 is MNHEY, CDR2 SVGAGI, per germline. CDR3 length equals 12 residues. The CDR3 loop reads CASSRQTYEQYF. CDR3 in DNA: TGTGCCAGCTCGCGACAGACCTACGAGCAGTACTTC.

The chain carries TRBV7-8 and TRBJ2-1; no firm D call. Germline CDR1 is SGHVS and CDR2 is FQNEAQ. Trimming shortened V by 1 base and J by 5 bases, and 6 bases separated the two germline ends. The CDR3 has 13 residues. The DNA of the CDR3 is TGTGCCAGCAGCTTAGGGTCAGACAATGAGCAGTTCTTC. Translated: CASSLGSDNEQFF. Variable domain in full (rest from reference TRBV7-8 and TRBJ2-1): GAGVSQSPRYKVAKRGQDVALRCDPISGHVSLFWYQQALGQGPEFLTYFQNEAQLDKSGLPSDRFFAERPEGSVSTLKIQRTQQEDSAVYLCASSLGSDNEQFFGPGTRLTVL.

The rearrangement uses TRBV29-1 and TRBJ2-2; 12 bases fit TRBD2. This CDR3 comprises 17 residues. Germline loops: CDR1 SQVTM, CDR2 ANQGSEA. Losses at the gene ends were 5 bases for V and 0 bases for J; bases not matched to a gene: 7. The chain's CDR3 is CSVSGLAGWANTGELFF. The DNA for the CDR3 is TGCAGCGTTTCCGGACTAGCGGGATGGGCGAACACCGGGGAGCTGTTTTTT.

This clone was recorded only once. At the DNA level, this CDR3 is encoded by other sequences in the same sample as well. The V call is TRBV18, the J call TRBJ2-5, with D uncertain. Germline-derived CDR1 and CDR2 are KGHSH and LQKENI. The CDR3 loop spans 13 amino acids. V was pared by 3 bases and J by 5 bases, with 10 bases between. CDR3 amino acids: CASSPGPVETQYF. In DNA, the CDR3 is TGTGCCAGCTCACCGGGCCCGGTTGAGACCCAGTACTTC.

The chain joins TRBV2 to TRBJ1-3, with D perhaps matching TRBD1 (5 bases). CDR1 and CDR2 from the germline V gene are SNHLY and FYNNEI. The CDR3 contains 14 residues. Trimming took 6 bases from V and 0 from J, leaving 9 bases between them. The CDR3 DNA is TGTGCCAGCAGGGACAAGAGCTCTGGAAACACCATATATTTT. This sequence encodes CASRDKSSGNTIYF.

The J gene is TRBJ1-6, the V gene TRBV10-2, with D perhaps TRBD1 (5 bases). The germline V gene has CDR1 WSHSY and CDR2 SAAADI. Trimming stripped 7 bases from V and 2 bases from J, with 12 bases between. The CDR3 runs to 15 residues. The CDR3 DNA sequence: TGCGCCAGCAATTTCATAGGGGCCTATAATTCACCCCTCCACTTT. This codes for CASNFIGAYNSPLHF.

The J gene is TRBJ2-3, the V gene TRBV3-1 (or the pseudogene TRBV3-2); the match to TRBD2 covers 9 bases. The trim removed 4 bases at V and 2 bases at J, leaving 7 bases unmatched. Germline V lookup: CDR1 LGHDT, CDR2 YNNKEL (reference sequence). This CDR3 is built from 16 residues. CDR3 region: CASSRRGGGPTDTQYF. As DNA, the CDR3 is TGTGCCAGCAGCCGCCGCGGGGGGGGCCCCACAGATACGCAGTATTTT.